These T cell receptor beta chains were read from a single sample in a study of CD8 T cells in ankylosing spondylitis. Via MiXCR, TCRdb re-called the 5' RACE reads, giving one row per CDR3 protein. The data contain 330,000 or so distinct CDR3 sequences, roughly 8% of them singletons. The specimen was blood, either unsorted or a sorted T cell fraction (not recorded which). The receptors were gathered from a male donor with ankylosing spondylitis. Each CDR3 is given with its conserved first and last residue. The D gene is left open where the match is weak. The size of a clone is reported for some rows only, either as once, few or many, or as a class for expanded clones.

D gene	J gene	V gene	clone size	CDR3 DNA	CDR3 protein
NA	TRBJ2-5	TRBV7-9	few	TGTGCCAGCAGCGACAACCAAGAGACCCAGTACTTC	CASSDNQETQYF
NA	TRBJ2-7	TRBV4-2	many	TGTGCCAGCAGCCAAGAGGGCAGGGGGGTGTACGAGCAGTACTTC	CASSQEGRGVYEQYF
NA	TRBJ1-4	TRBV6-2/TRBV6-3	few	TGTGCCACCCAAGGGGCAGGTTATGAAAAACTGTTTTTT	CATQGAGYEKLFF
TRBD1	TRBJ1-5	TRBV19	NA	TGTGCCAGTAGTGCGGACAGGGGAAATCAGCCCCAGCATTTT	CASSADRGNQPQHF
NA	TRBJ1-2	TRBV4-3	NA	TGCGCCAGCAGCCACGAGGCGGGTGCCACTGGCTACACCTTC	CASSHEAGATGYTF
TRBD1	TRBJ2-3	TRBV7-2	few	TGTGCCAGCAGCTTAACTAAGACAGGGGGAGATACGCAGTATTTT	CASSLTKTGGDTQYF
NA	TRBJ1-1	TRBV3-1	many	TGTGCCAGCAGCCAAGACCGTGTGAGAGCTTTCTTT	CASSQDRVRAFF
NA	TRBJ2-5	TRBV28	many	TGTGCCAGCAGTTTACCGGGACCCTGGACCCAGTACTTC	CASSLPGPWTQYF
NA	TRBJ2-6	TRBV28	few	TGTGCCAGCAGGCCGACTGGGGAAGGGTTCTCTGGGGCCAACGTCCTGACTTTC	CASRPTGEGFSGANVLTF
NA	TRBJ2-6	TRBV4-3	NA	TGCGCCAGCAGCCAAGATTTCAGGGCTGGGGCCAACGTCCTGACTTTC	CASSQDFRAGANVLTF
TRBD1	TRBJ2-1	TRBV6-5	few	TGTGCCAGCAGTACTCGGACAGGGGGCATTGATGAGCAGTTCTTC	CASSTRTGGIDEQFF
TRBD2	TRBJ2-7	TRBV12-3/TRBV12-4	few	TGTGCCAGCAGCCTGATGAGTAGCGGGAGCTACGAGCAGTACTTC	CASSLMSSGSYEQYF
NA	TRBJ2-2	TRBV7-2	NA	TGTGCCAGCAGCTTGGGACTTGTCGGGAGTAGCACCGGGGAGCTGTTTTTT	CASSLGLVGSSTGELFF
NA	TRBJ1-1	TRBV5-1	few	TGCGCCACCATAGATAGCCCGAAAAGCACTGAAGCTTTCTTT	CATIDSPKSTEAFF
NA	TRBJ2-3	TRBV3-1	NA	TGTGCCAGCAGCCGTGCGGCGGATCTAAACACAGATACGCAGTATTTT	CASSRAADLNTDTQYF
TRBD1	TRBJ2-4	TRBV20-1	few	TGCAGTGCCGGGACAGGGTCTAGTGCCAAAAACATTCAGTACTTC	CSAGTGSSAKNIQYF
TRBD1	TRBJ2-1	TRBV19	NA	TGTGCCAGTAGTATAGGCCAACAGGGGTACAATGAGCAGTTCTTC	CASSIGQQGYNEQFF
TRBD2	TRBJ2-7	TRBV18	NA	TGTGCCAGCTCAAGTACTAGCGGGAGCTCCTACGAGCAGTACTTC	CASSSTSGSSYEQYF
TRBD2	TRBJ2-2	TRBV2	NA	TGTGCCAGCAGTGTTTGGACTAGCCGCACCGGGGAGCTGTTTTTT	CASSVWTSRTGELFF
NA	TRBJ2-2	TRBV5-6	few	TGTGCCAGTAGAGGGAAATCAGCGACCGGGGAGCTGTTTTTT	CASRGKSATGELFF
TRBD2	TRBJ2-7	TRBV3-1	few	TGTGCCAGCAGCCAAGGGGGACTAGTCCACGAGCAGTACTTC	CASSQGGLVHEQYF
NA	TRBJ2-5	TRBV4-3	few	TGCGCCAGCAGCCAAGTATGGGGAGAGACCCAGTACTTC	CASSQVWGETQYF
TRBD2	TRBJ2-2	TRBV4-1	NA	TGCGCCAGCAGCCCCCGTGGGGGAGGGGGGGAGCTGTTTTTT	CASSPRGGGGELFF
TRBD2	TRBJ2-7	TRBV11-2	NA	TGTGCCAGCAGCTTAGATCTGGGGAGCGGGACTTACGAGCAGTACTTC	CASSLDLGSGTYEQYF
NA	TRBJ2-3	TRBV29-1	many	TGCAGCGTTGAAAATTTGAGCGCAGATACGCAGTATTTT	CSVENLSADTQYF
TRBD2	TRBJ2-7	TRBV7-3	NA	TGTGCCAGCAGCTCGAGCGGGAGTAGCCACGAGCAGTACTTC	CASSSSGSSHEQYF
TRBD1	TRBJ1-2	TRBV29-1	many	TGCAGCGCACCAGGGGGCGAGGGTGGCTACACCTTC	CSAPGGEGGYTF
NA	TRBJ1-2	TRBV5-1	few	TGCGCCAGCAGCTTGTCCGGGGGTGACTATGGCTACACCTTC	CASSLSGGDYGYTF
NA	TRBJ2-1	TRBV4-1	many	TGCGCCAGCAGCCATCCCTTACCGAGCTCGAGATCGTCGAATGAGCAGTTCTTC	CASSHPLPSSRSSNEQFF
TRBD1	TRBJ1-1	TRBV5-4	few	TGTGCCAGCAGCGCAGGGACAGGCCAGAACACTGAAGCTTTCTTT	CASSAGTGQNTEAFF
TRBD2	TRBJ2-3	TRBV12-3/TRBV12-4	few	TGTGCCAGCAGTTATCAGCGGGGGGCCGTAGATACGCAGTATTTT	CASSYQRGAVDTQYF
TRBD2	TRBJ2-1	TRBV18	many	TGTGCCAGCTCACAAAGCGGGAGGGCCCATCGTCACAATGAGCAGTTCTTC	CASSQSGRAHRHNEQFF
TRBD2	TRBJ2-7	TRBV6-5	few	TGTGCCAGCAGTTACAGGACTAGCGGGAGTATAGAATCCGACGAGCAGTACTTC	CASSYRTSGSIESDEQYF
TRBD1	TRBJ2-4	TRBV5-1	NA	TGCGCCAGCAGCCCCCGGACAGGGAACAACATTCAGTACTTC	CASSPRTGNNIQYF
TRBD2	TRBJ2-7	TRBV12-3/TRBV12-4	NA	TGTGCCAGCAGTTTAATTGGTAGCGGGAGCGGGCAGTACTTC	CASSLIGSGSGQYF
NA	TRBJ2-2	TRBV4-3	NA	TGCGCCAGCAGCCAAGTCATTGCCGGGGAGCTGTTTTTT	CASSQVIAGELFF
NA	TRBJ2-3	TRBV6-5	NA	TGTGCCAGCAGTTATGGCCTCGACACAGATACGCAGTATTTT	CASSYGLDTDTQYF
NA	TRBJ2-1	TRBV7-3	few	TGTGCCAGCAGCGGACAGTCCACCTACAATGAGCAGTTCTTC	CASSGQSTYNEQFF
NA	TRBJ2-1	TRBV5-1	NA	TGCGCCAGCAGCTTGGATGGATTCAATGAGCAGTTCTTC	CASSLDGFNEQFF
TRBD2	TRBJ2-2	TRBV2	NA	TGTGCCAGCAGCCCCGGGACTAGCGCCTACACCGGGGAGCTGTTTTTT	CASSPGTSAYTGELFF
TRBD1	TRBJ2-6	TRBV29-1	NA	TGCAGCGTGACCGGGACAGGGCTCCCTGGGGCCAACGTCCTGACTTTC	CSVTGTGLPGANVLTF
NA	TRBJ2-5	TRBV12-3/TRBV12-4	few	TGTGCCAGCAGTCGACTCCTCCGTTCCCAAGAGACCCAGTACTTC	CASSRLLRSQETQYF
NA	TRBJ2-2	TRBV6-2/TRBV6-3	NA	TGTGCCAGCAGCCGGGTTTTCGCCGGGGAGCTGTTTTTT	CASSRVFAGELFF
TRBD2	TRBJ2-3	TRBV24-1	few	TGTGCCGCATGGTCGGGACTAAGCACAGATACGCAGTATTTT	CAAWSGLSTDTQYF
NA	TRBJ2-1	TRBV5-1	many	TGCGCCAGCAGAGGGACGGAGGCGTTGGATGAGCAGTTCTTC	CASRGTEALDEQFF
NA	TRBJ2-3	TRBV10-3	many	TGTGCCATCAGTGAGTCGAGTCACCCCACAGATACGCAGTATTTT	CAISESSHPTDTQYF
NA	TRBJ2-7	TRBV9	many	TGTGCCAGCAGCCCCTTTGATGTCTCCTACGAGCAGTACTTC	CASSPFDVSYEQYF
NA	TRBJ2-3	TRBV28	NA	TGTGCCAGCAATTTCGTTGGACTCGAAACAGATACGCAGTATTTT	CASNFVGLETDTQYF
NA	TRBJ2-1	TRBV5-1	NA	TGCGCCAGCAGGGTCGGTGACAGGTACAATGAGCAGTTCTTC	CASRVGDRYNEQFF
NA	TRBJ2-7	TRBV4-2	few	TGTGCCAGCAGCCAAGATAGGACTTTACACGACGAGCAGTACTTC	CASSQDRTLHDEQYF
TRBD1	TRBJ2-1	TRBV28	many	TGTGCCAGCATCATGACAGGGGTCTCCTACAATGAGCAGTTCTTC	CASIMTGVSYNEQFF
TRBD1	TRBJ2-5	TRBV11-2	NA	TGTGCCAGCAGCCGTGACAGGGCGGAGACCCAGTACTTC	CASSRDRAETQYF
TRBD2	TRBJ2-3	TRBV20-1	NA	TGCGGTGCTTGGATTAGCGGGAGCGCACAAGATACGCAGTATTTT	CGAWISGSAQDTQYF
TRBD2	TRBJ2-3	TRBV29-1	many	TGCAGCGTCCCCCCCTCTAGCGGGTTCGGGGCGCAGTATTTT	CSVPPSSGFGAQYF
NA	TRBJ1-2	TRBV4-1	NA	TGCGCCAGCAGCCAGATACAGGAGGGGTTAGGTGGCTACACCTTC	CASSQIQEGLGGYTF
NA	TRBJ2-7	TRBV12-3/TRBV12-4	many	TGTGCCAGCAGTTTACGGGCAGGTGCCTACGAGCAGTACTTC	CASSLRAGAYEQYF
TRBD2	TRBJ2-7	TRBV18	NA	TGTGCCAGCTCACCCTCGGGACTAGCGAACTACGAGCAGTACTTC	CASSPSGLANYEQYF